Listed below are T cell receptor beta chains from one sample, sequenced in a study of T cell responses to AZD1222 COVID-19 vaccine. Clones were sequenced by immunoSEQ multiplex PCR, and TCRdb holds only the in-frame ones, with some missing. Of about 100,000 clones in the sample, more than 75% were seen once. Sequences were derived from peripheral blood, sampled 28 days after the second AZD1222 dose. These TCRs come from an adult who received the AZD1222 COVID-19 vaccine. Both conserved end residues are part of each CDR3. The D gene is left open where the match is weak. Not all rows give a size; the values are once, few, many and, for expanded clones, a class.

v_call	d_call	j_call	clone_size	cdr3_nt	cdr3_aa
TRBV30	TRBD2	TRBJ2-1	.	TGTGCCTGGAGTAAAGGAGCGGGGGGTGACAATGAGCAGTTCTTC	CAWSKGAGGDNEQFF
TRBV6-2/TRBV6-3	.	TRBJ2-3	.	TGTGCCAGCAGTTCCCGTCCCCCCGTCAGCACAGATACGCAGTATTTT	CASSSRPPVSTDTQYF
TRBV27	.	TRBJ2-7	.	TGTGCCACCAGGCGTCCAGGGACCATCTCCTACGAGCAGTACTTC	CATRRPGTISYEQYF
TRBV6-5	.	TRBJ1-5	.	TGTGCCAGCAGTTACTCCAGGGTATCCAATCAGCCCCAGCATTTT	CASSYSRVSNQPQHF
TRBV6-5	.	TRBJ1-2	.	TGTGCCAGCAGCCCCGGGGGGACACCAAACTATGGCTACACCTTC	CASSPGGTPNYGYTF
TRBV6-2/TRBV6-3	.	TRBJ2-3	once	TGTGCCAGCAGGCCTGGACAGAGCACAGATACGCAGTATTTT	CASRPGQSTDTQYF
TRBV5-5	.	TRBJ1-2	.	TGTGCCAGCAGGGGAGCGGGAAACAGTAACTATGGCTACACCTTC	CASRGAGNSNYGYTF
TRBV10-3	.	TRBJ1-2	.	TGTGCCATCAGGGCCCCGGGCAGGGGATACGGTGGCTACACCTTC	CAIRAPGRGYGGYTF
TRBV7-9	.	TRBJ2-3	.	TGTGCCAGCAGCTTAGGAGGAAACACAGATACGCAGTATTTT	CASSLGGNTDTQYF
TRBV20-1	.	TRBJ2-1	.	TGCAGTGTTCGTACCATTTTGGAGCAGTTCTTC	CSVRTILEQFF
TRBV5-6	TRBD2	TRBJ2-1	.	TGTGCCAGCACCATTCTAGCGGGAGTTTACAATGAGCAGTTCTTC	CASTILAGVYNEQFF
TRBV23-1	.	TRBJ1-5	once	TGCGCCAGCAGTCAAGGGCTGGCGGGAACGAGGCCGCTTTGCAATCAGCCCCAGCATTTT	CASSQGLAGTRPLCNQPQHF
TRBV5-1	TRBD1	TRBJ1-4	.	TGCGCCAGCAGCCCCACAGGGGTTGAGGAAAAACTGTTTTTT	CASSPTGVEEKLFF
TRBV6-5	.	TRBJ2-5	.	TGTGCCAGCAGTTACTTACAGGGACCTAAAGGAGAGACCCAGTACTTC	CASSYLQGPKGETQYF
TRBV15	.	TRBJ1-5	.	TGTGCCACCAGCAGAGATAACAGGTGGAATCAGCCCCAGCATTTT	CATSRDNRWNQPQHF
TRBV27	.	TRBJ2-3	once	TGTGCCAGCAGTTGGGCAGGGGGGTCAGATACGCAGTATTTT	CASSWAGGSDTQYF
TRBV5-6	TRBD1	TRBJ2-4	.	TGTGCCAGCAGCCCCTGGGGGACAGCTAAAAACATTCAGTACTTC	CASSPWGTAKNIQYF
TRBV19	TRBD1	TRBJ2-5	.	TGTGCCAGTAGTTCTACAGGGGCGCAGACCCAGTACTTC	CASSSTGAQTQYF
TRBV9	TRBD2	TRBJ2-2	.	TGTGCCAGCAGCGTAGGACCTAGCGGGAGGACCGGGGAGCTGTTTTTT	CASSVGPSGRTGELFF
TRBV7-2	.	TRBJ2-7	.	TGTGCCAGCAGCCGGTCTCCGGTCGGAGGGGCCTACGAGCAGTACTTC	CASSRSPVGGAYEQYF
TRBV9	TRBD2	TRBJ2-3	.	TGTGCCAGCAGCGGAGGGGGGACTAGCGGGGCGGATACGCAGTATTTT	CASSGGGTSGADTQYF
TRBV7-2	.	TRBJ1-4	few	TGTGCCAGCAGCTCCACCGGGGGTTCAAGTGAAAAACTGTTTTTT	CASSSTGGSSEKLFF
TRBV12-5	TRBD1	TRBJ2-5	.	TGTGCTAGTGGTTTGGTCCTGAAAGGGACAGGGGGCGACGAGACCCAGTACTTC	CASGLVLKGTGGDETQYF
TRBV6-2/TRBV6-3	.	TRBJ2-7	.	TGTGCCAGCAGTACCCGGGTCGACGAGCAGTACTTC	CASSTRVDEQYF
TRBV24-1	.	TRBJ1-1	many	TGTGCCACCAGTGATTTGCTAGTGAACACTGAAGCTTTCTTT	CATSDLLVNTEAFF
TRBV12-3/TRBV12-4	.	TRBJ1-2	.	TGTGCCAGCAGTCGGGGGGGGAACTATGGCTACACCTTC	CASSRGGNYGYTF
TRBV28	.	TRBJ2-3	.	TGTGCCAGCAGGGCGTACACTAGCACAGATACGCAGTATTTT	CASRAYTSTDTQYF
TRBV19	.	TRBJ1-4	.	TGTGCCAGTAGTATATCGGGGGCAGGGGAAAAACTGTTTTTT	CASSISGAGEKLFF
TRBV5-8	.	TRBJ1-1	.	TGTGCCAGCAGCTTGGGGGACGGACCTGAAGCTTTCTTT	CASSLGDGPEAFF
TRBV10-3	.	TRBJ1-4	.	TGTGCCATCAGTGAGGCAGCTTCATCAACTAATGAAAAACTGTTTTTT	CAISEAASSTNEKLFF
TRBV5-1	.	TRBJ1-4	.	TGCGCCAGCAGCTTGGCAACAGAAGAAAAACTGTTTTTT	CASSLATEEKLFF
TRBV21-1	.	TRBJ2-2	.	TGTGCCAGCAGCATACGACTAGCGGGAGGGCCACTTATCGCGAACACCGGGGAGCTGTTTTTT	CASSIRLAGGPLIANTGELFF
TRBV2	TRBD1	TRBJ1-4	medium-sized	TGTGCCAGCAGTGAACGACAGGGACTTTCAACTAATGAAAAACTGTTTTTT	CASSERQGLSTNEKLFF
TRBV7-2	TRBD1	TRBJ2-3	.	TGTGCCAGCAGCTTAAGGGGGCAAAGAGATACGCAGTATTTT	CASSLRGQRDTQYF
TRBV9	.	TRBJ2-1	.	TGTGCCAGCAGCGCTCCGAGCCGGTTCCCCGGGCAGTTCTTC	CASSAPSRFPGQFF
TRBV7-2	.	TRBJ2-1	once	TGTGCCAGCAGCTTAAGGCAGGGAAAGTTCTTC	CASSLRQGKFF
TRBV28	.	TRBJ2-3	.	TGTGCCAGCAGTTTATGGCAAGTCACAGATACGCAGTATTTT	CASSLWQVTDTQYF
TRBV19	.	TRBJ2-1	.	TGTGCCAGTGCCGAGACTGATATCCCCTACAATGAGCAGTTCTTC	CASAETDIPYNEQFF
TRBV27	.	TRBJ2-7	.	TGTGCCAGCAGTTTAGGGGCAGGAACCTACGAGCAGTACTTC	CASSLGAGTYEQYF
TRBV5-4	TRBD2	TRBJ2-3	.	TGTGCCAGCAGTTTAATAGCGGGGTTGATGGCAGATACGCAGTATTTT	CASSLIAGLMADTQYF
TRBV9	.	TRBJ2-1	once	TGTGCCAGCAGCCTATTCCCCCGGGGGCTCGGGGTAGATGAGCAGTTCTTC	CASSLFPRGLGVDEQFF
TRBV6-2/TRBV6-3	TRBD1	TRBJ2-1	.	TGTGCCAGCAGCCACCCGGGACAGTCTTACAATGAGCAGTTCTTC	CASSHPGQSYNEQFF
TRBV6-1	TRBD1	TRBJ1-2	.	TGTGCCAGCAGTGATAGGGACAGGCGGAAATCTAACTATGGCTACACCTTC	CASSDRDRRKSNYGYTF
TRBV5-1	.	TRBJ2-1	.	TGCGCCAGCAGCTTAGCGGTCTACAATGAGCAGTTCTTC	CASSLAVYNEQFF
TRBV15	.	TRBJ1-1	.	TGTGCCACCAGCAGAGATTGGGGGGAAGCAAACACTGAAGCTTTCTTT	CATSRDWGEANTEAFF
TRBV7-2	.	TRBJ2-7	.	TGTGCCAGCGGAACCCCACAGGGAACCTACGAGCAGTACTTC	CASGTPQGTYEQYF
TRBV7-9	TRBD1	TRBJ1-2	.	TGTGCCAGCAGCTTCCAGGGACAGCTCTATGGCTACACCTTC	CASSFQGQLYGYTF
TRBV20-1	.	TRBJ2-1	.	TGCAGTGCTAGTCTTTCCATCTCCTACAATGAGCAGTTCTTC	CSASLSISYNEQFF
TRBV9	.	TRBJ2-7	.	TGTGCCAGCAGCGTAGGTGACGAGGCATACGAGCAGTACTTC	CASSVGDEAYEQYF
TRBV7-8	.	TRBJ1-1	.	TGTGCCAGCAGCTTAGGAGTTGCGGGGAACACTGAAGCTTTCTTT	CASSLGVAGNTEAFF
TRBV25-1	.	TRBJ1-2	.	TGTGCCAGCAGGCGACCGGCTGGAGGCTACACCTTC	CASRRPAGGYTF
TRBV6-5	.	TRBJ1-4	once	TGTGCCAGCAGTCCAGGTGAAAAACTGTTTTTT	CASSPGEKLFF
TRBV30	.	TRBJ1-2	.	TGTGCCTGGAGTGAAGGCGGGACCTATGGCTACACCTTC	CAWSEGGTYGYTF
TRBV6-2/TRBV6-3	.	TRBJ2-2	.	TGTGCCAGCAGTTACTCCGGATCAGGTTTGACCGGGGAGCTGTTTTTT	CASSYSGSGLTGELFF
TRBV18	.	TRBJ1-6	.	TGTGCCAGCTCACCAGTCTCGGGGAAGAATTCACCCCTCCACTTT	CASSPVSGKNSPLHF